This T cell receptor beta chain originates from a study of human T cells and chemical hapten exposure. Whole-study results and caveats: Among expanded TCRs, significantly more large CDR3 similarity clusters formed than among controls.

TCRdb called the RACE reads again in MiXCR, with one record for every CDR3 protein. The profile shows about 84,000 distinct CDR3 sequences, 10% to 11% of them singletons. Time point meaning: patch test 3, about 24 weeks after DPC sensitization. Sample treatment: therapeutic diphenylcyclopropenone sensitization with weekly scalp DPC. This clonotype was counted many times. Its target is unknown. Germline V gene data show CDR1 as SQVTM and CDR2 as ANQGSEA. The ends lost 4 bases at V and 2 bases at J; junction bases unmatched: 4. The CDR3 contains 14 residues. This sequence was found in a woman aged 45-60 years with alopecia areata. Some clones in this sample may be carry-over from other donors' samples. The chain has TRBV29-1 and TRBJ2-2; 7 bases are shared with TRBD2. Source: whole blood, taken in connection with sensitization to the hapten diphenylcyclopropenone (DPC). The CDR3 here is CSVGLAVNTGELFF. The CDR3 bases are TGCAGCGTTGGTCTAGCGGTTAACACCGGGGAGCTGTTTTTT.